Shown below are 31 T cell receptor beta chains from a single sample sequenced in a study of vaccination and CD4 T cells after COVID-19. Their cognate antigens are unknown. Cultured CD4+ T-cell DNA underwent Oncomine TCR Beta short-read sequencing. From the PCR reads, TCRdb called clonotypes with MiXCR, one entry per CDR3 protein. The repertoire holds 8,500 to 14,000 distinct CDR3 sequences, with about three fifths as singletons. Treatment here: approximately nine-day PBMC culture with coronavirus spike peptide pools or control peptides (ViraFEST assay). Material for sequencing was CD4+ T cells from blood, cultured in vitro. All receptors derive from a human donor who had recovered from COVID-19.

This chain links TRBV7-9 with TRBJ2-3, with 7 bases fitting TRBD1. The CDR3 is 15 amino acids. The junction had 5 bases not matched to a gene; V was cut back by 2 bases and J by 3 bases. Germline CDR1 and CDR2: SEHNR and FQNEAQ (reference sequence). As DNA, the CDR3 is TGTGCCAGCAGCTTATTAACAGGGGCGACAGATACGCAGTATTTT. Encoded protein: CASSLLTGATDTQYF.

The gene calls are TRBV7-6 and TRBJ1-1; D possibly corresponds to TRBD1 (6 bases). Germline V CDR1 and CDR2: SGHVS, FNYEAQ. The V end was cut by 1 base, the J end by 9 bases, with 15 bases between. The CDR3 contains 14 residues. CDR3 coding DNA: TGTGCCAGCAGCTTAGAGGGGGGGAAGGGAAAAGCTTTCTTT. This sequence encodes CASSLEGGKGKAFF.

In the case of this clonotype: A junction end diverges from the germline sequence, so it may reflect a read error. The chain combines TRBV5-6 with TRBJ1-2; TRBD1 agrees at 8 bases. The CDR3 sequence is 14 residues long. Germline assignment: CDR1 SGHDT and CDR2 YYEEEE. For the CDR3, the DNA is TGTACCAGCAGCCTTCAGGGGGCGCGAAAGGGCTACACCTTC. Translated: CTSSLQGARKGYTF.

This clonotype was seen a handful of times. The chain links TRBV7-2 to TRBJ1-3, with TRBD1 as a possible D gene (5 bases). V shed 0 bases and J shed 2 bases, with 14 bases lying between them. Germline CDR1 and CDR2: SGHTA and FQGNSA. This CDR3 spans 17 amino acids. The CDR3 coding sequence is TGTGCCAGCAGCTTAGCTCTGGGGGAGTATCCTGGAAACACCATATATTTT. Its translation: CASSLALGEYPGNTIYF.

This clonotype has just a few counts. The CDR3 coding sequence is TGTGCCAGCAGCCCAGAGGTCGCCGCAGGGACCGGGGAGCTGTTTTTT. It yields the protein CASSPEVAAGTGELFF. The gene calls are TRBV7-2 and TRBJ2-2, with D possibly matching TRBD1 (5 bases). The CDR3 consists of 16 residues. The ends were cut back, 5 bases at V and 5 bases at J, with 18 bases in the middle. The germline gives CDR1 SGHTA, CDR2 FQGNSA.

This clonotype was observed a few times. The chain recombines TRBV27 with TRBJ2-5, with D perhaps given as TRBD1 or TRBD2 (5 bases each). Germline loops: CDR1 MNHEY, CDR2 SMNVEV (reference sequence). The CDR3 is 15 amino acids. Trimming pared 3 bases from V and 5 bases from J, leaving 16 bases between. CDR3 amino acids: CASSFWDRDGETQYF. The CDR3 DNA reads TGTGCCAGCAGTTTTTGGGACCGGGACGGGGAGACCCAGTACTTC.

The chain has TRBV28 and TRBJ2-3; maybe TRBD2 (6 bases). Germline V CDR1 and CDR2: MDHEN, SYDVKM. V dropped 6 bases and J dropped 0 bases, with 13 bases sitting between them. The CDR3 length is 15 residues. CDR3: CASSPRLVSTDTQYF. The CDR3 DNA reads TGTGCCAGCAGCCCCCGACTAGTAAGCACAGATACGCAGTATTTT.

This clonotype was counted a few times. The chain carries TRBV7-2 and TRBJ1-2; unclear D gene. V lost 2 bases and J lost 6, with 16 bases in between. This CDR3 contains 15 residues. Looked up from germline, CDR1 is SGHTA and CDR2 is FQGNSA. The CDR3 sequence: CASSLTRLTLHGYTF. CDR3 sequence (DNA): TGTGCCAGCAGCTTAACCCGCCTGACCCTTCATGGCTACACCTTC.

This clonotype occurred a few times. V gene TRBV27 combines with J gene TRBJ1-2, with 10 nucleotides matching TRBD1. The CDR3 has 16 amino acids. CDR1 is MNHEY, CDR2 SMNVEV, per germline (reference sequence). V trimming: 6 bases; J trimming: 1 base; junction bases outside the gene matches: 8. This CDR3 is CASRPMGTGVNYGYTF. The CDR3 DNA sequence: TGTGCCAGCAGACCAATGGGGACAGGGGTTAACTATGGCTACACCTTC.

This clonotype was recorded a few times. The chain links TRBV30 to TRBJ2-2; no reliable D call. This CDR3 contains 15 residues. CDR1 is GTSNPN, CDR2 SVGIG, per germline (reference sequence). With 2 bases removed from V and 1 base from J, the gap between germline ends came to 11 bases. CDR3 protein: CAWSWQVENTGELFF. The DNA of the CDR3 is TGTGCCTGGAGTTGGCAGGTGGAGAACACCGGGGAGCTGTTTTTT.

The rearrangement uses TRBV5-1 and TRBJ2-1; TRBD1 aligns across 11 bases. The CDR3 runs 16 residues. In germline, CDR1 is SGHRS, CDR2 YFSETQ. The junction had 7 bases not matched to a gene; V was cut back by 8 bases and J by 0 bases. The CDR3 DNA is TGCGCCAGTGGACAGGGGGCCCCTCGCTCCTACAATGAGCAGTTCTTC. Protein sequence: CASGQGAPRSYNEQFF. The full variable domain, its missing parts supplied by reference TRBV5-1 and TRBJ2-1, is KAGVTQTPRYLIKTRGQQVTLSCSPISGHRSVSWYQQTPGQGLQFLFEYFSETQRNKGNFPGRFSGRQFSNSRSEMNVSTLELGDSALYLCASGQGAPRSYNEQFFGPGTRLTVL.

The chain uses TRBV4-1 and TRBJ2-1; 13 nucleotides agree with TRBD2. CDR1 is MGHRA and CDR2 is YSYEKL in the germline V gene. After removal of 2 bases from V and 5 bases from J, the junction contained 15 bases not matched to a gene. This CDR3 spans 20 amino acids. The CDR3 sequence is CASSQRWLTTGTSGNNEQFF. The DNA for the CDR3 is TGCGCCAGCAGCCAAAGATGGCTTACTACCGGGACTAGCGGGAACAATGAGCAGTTCTTC.

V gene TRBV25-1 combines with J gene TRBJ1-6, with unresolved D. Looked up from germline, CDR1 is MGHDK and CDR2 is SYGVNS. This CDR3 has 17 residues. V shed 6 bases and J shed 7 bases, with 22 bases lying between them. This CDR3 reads CASRASGWGILNSPLHF. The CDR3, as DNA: TGTGCCAGCAGAGCCTCAGGTTGGGGTATATTAAATTCACCCCTCCACTTT.

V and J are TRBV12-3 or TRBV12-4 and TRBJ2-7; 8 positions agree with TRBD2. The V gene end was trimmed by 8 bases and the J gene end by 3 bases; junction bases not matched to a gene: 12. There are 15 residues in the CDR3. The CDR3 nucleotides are TGTGCCAGCTCTATCTCGTCTAGCGGGCGCTACGAGCAGTACTTC. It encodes CASSISSSGRYEQYF.

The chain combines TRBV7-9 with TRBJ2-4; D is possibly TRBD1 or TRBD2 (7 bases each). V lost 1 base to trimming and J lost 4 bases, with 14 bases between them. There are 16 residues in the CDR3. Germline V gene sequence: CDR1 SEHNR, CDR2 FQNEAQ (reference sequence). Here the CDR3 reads CASSLGARGGKNIQYF. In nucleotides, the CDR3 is TGTGCCAGCAGCTTAGGGGCCAGGGGGGGAAAAAACATTCAGTACTTC.

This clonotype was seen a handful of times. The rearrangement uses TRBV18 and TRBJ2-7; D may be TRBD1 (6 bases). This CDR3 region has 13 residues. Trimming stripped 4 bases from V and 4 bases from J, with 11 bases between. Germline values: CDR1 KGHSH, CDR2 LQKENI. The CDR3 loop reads CASSQGVVYEQYF. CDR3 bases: TGTGCCAGCTCACAGGGGGTTGTATACGAGCAGTACTTC.

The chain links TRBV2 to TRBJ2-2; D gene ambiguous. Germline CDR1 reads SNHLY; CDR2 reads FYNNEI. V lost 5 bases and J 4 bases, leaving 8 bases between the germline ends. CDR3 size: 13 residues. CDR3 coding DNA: TGTGCCAGCAGTTTCGGACCCACCGGGGAGCTGTTTTTT. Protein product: CASSFGPTGELFF.

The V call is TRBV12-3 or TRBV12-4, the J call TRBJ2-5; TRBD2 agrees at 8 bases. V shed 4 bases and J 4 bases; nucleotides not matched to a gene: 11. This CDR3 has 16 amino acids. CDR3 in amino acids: CASSSGRGGGIETQYF. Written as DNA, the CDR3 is TGTGCCAGCAGTTCCGGTCGGGGGGGAGGCATAGAGACCCAGTACTTC.

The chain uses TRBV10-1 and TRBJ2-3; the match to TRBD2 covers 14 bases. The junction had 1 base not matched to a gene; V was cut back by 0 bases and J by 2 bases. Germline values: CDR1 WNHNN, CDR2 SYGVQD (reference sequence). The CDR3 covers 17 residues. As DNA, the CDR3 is TGCGCCAGCAGTGAGTCGGGACTAGCGGGAGACACAGATACGCAGTATTTT. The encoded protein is CASSESGLAGDTDTQYF.

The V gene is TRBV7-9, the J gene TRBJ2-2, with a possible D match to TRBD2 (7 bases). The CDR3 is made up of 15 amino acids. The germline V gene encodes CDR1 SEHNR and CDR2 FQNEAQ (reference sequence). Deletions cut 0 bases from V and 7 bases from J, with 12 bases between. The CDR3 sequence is CASSLATGGGGELFF. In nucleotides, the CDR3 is TGTGCCAGCAGCTTAGCGACGGGGGGCGGCGGGGAGCTGTTTTTT. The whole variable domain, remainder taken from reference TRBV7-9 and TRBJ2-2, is DTGVSQNPRHKITKRGQNVTFRCDPISEHNRLYWYRQTLGQGPEFLTYFQNEAQLEKSRLLSDRFSAERPKGSFSTLEIQRTEQGDSAMYLCASSLATGGGGELFFGEGSRLTVL.

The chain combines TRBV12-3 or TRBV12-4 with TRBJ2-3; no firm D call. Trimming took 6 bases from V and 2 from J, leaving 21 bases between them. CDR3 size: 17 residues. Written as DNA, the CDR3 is TGTGCCAGCAGCCATGGCTCGGCCCAATCGATCACAGATACGCAGTATTTT. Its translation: CASSHGSAQSITDTQYF.

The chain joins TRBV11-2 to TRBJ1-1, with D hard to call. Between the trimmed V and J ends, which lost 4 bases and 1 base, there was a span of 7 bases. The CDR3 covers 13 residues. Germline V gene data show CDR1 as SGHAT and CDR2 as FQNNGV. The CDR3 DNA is TGTGCCAGCAGCTCTTACTGGAACACTGAAGCTTTCTTT. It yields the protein CASSSYWNTEAFF.

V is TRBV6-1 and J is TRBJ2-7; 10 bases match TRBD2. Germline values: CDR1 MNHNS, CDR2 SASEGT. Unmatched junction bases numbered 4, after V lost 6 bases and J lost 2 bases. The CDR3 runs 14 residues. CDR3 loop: CASSISGGAYEQYF. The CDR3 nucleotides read TGTGCCAGCAGCATAAGCGGGGGGGCCTACGAGCAGTACTTC.

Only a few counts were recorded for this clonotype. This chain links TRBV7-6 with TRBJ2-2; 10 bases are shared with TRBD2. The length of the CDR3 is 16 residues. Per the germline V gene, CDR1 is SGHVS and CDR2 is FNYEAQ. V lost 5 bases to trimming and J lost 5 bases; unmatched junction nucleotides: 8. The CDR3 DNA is TGTGCCAGCAGCAAGATAGCGGGAGGTTTGACCGGGGAGCTGTTTTTT. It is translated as CASSKIAGGLTGELFF.

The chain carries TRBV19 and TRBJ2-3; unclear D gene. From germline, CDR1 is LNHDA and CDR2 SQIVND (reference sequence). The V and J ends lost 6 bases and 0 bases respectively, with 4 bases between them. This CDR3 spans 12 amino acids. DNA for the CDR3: TGTGCCAGTAGCGGGAGCACAGATACGCAGTATTTT. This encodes CASSGSTDTQYF.

The CDR3 reads CSASGGLTALYEQYF. CDR3 bases: TGCAGTGCTAGCGGGGGCCTTACTGCTCTCTACGAGCAGTACTTC. The rearrangement uses TRBV20-1 and TRBJ2-7; D tentatively fits TRBD1 or TRBD2 (6 bases each). Germline V gives CDR1 DFQATT, CDR2 SNEGSKA (reference sequence). Trimming left V 3 bases short and J 3 bases short, with 18 bases between. The CDR3 loop spans 15 amino acids.

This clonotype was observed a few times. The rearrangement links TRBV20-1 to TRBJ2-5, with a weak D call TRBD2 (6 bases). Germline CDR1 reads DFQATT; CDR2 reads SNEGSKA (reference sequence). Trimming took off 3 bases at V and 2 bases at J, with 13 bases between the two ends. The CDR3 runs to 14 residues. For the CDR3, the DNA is TGCAGTGCTAGGGGACTCTTATTACAAGAGACCCAGTACTTC. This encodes CSARGLLLQETQYF.

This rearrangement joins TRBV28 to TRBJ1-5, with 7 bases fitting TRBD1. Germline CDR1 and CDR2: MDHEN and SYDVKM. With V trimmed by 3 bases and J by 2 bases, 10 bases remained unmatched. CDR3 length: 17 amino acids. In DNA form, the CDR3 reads TGTGCCAGCAGTTTGGCAGGGGGTGGTTGGGGCAATCAGCCCCAGCATTTT. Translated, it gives CASSLAGGGWGNQPQHF.

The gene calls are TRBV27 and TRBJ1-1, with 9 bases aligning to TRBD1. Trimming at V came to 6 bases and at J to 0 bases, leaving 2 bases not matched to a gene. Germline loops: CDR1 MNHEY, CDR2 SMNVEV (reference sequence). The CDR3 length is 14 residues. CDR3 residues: CASRGTGMNTEAFF. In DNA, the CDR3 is TGTGCCAGCAGAGGGACAGGGATGAACACTGAAGCTTTCTTT.

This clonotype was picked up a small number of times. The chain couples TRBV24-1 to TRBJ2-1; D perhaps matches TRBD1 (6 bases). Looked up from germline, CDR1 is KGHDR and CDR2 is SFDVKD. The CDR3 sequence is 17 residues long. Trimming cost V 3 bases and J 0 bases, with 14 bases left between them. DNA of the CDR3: TGTGCCACCAGTGATCACCTCACAGGGAGCTCCTACAATGAGCAGTTCTTC. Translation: CATSDHLTGSSYNEQFF.

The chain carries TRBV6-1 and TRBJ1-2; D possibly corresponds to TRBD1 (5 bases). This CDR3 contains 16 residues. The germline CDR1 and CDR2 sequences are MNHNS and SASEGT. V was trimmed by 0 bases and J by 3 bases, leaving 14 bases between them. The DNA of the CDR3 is TGTGCCAGCAGTGAAGCCAGGGAAAACAAACACTATGGCTACACCTTC. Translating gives CASSEARENKHYGYTF.